The following is a T cell receptor (beta chain) sequence with its context. The antigen remains undetermined. The sample belongs to a study of cytomegalovirus exposure and HLA in healthy donors. Study context: When fewer than 500 donors were genotyped, 81% of them were found to fall in the Caucasian-associated ancestry cluster. Study-wide results and caveats: Later analysis suggested most CMV-associated TCR beta chains were HLA-restricted.

With 60 Vbeta and 13 Jbeta primers, the PCR was carried out. Produced via immunoSEQ multiplex PCR; TCRdb's table is partial and in-frame only. The repertoire holds some 130,000 clones, with 80% as singletons. Losses at the gene ends were 5 bases for V and 7 bases for J; bases not matched to a gene: 4. The CDR3 is made up of 13 amino acids. Germline assignment: CDR1 LNHDA and CDR2 SQIVND (reference sequence). The chain links TRBV19 to TRBJ1-5, with 8 bases identical to TRBD1. The sample taken for sequencing was PBMCs. The origin of this receptor is a man in his forties in good health and CMV-seronegative. The CDR3 spells CASSPQGEQPQHF. CDR3 in DNA: TGTGCCAGTAGTCCACAGGGGGAGCAGCCCCAGCATTTT.